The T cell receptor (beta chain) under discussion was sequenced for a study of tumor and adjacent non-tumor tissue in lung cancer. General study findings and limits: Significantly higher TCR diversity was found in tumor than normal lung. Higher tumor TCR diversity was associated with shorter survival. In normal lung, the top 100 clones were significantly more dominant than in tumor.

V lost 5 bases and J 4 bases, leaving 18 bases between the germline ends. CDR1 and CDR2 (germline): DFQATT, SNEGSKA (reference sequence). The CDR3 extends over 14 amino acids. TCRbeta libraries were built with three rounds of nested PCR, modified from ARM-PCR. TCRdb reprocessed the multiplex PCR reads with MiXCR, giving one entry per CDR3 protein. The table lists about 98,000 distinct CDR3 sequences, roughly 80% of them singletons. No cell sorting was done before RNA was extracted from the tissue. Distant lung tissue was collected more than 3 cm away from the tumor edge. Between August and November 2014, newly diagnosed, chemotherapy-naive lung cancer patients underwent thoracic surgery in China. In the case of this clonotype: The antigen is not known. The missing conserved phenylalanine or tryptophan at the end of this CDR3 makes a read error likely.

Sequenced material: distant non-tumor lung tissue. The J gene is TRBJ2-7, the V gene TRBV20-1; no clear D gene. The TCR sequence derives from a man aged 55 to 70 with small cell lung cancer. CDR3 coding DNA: TGCAGTGCTGCTACCCCATCAAACTCTTACGAGCAGTACCTC. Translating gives CSAATPSNSYEQYL.